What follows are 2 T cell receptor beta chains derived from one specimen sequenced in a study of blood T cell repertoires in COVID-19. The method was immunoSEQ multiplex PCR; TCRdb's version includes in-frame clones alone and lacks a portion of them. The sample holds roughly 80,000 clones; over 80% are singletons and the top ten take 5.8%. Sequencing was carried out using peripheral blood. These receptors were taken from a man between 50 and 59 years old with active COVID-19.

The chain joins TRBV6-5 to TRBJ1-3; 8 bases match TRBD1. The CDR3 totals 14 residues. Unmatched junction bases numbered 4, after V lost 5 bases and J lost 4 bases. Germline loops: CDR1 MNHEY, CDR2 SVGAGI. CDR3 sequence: CASSRTGRGNTIYF. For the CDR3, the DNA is TGTGCCAGCAGTAGGACAGGGAGGGGAAACACCATATATTTT.

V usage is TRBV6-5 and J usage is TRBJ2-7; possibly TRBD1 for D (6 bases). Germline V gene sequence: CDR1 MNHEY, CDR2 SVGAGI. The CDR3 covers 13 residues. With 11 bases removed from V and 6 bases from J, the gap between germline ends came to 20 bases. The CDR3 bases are TGTGCCGGTCTCGAATCACAGGGTCTCGAGCAGTACTTC. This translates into CAGLESQGLEQYF.